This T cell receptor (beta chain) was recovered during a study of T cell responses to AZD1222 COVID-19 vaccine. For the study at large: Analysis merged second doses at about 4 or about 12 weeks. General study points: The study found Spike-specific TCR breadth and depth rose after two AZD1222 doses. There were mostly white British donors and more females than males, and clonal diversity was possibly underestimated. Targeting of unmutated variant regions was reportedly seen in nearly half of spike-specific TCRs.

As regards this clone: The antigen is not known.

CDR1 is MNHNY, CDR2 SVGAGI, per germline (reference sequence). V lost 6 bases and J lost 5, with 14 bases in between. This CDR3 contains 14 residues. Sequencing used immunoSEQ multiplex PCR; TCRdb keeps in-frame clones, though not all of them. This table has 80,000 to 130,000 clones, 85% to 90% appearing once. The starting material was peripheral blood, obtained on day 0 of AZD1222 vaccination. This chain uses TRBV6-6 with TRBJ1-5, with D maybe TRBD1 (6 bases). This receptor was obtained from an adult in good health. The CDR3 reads CASSNPYRDQPQHF. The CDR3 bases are TGTGCCAGCAGCAACCCATACAGGGATCAGCCCCAGCATTTT.